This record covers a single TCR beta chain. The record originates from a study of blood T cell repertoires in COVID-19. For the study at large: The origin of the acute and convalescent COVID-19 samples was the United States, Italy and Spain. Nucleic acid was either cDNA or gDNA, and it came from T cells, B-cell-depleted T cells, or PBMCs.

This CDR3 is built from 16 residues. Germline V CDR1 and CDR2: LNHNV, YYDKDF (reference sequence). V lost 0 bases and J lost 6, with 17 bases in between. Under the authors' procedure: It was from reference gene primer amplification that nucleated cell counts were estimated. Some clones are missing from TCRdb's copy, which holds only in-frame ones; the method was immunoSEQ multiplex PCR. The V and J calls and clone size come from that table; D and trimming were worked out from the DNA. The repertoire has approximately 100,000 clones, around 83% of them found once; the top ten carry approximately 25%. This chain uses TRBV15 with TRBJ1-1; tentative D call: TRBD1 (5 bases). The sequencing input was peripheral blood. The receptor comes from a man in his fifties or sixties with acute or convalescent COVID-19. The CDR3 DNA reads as TGTGCCACCAGCAGAGATTATACGGGGGGGTTGGCTGAAGCTTTCTTT. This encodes CATSRDYTGGLAEAFF.